Below are 10 T cell receptor beta chains sequenced from a single sample in a study of shared clonotypes between healthy human individuals. Measured with immunoSEQ multiplex PCR; TCRdb has only the in-frame clones, and not every one. The sample contains around 720,000 clones, around four fifths of which appear only once. Sequencing was performed on memory CD4+ T cells sorted from blood. Stated subset: CD45RA-negative fraction. These receptors came from a woman aged 25 to 39 in good health.

The chain couples TRBV28 to TRBJ2-5; 9 bases fit TRBD2. The V gene's germline CDR1 is MDHEN and CDR2 SYDVKM. The CDR3 has 14 amino acids. The V segment lost 7 bases and the J segment 4 bases; nucleotides outside the gene matches: 7. CDR3 nucleotides: TGTGCCAGCAAGACCTGGACTAGCGTAGAGACCCAGTACTTC. Translated: CASKTWTSVETQYF.

A word on this clone: In the same sample, other DNA sequences code for this CDR3. J is TRBJ1-5 and V is TRBV29-1, with 7 bases matching TRBD1. Germline assignment: CDR1 SQVTM and CDR2 ANQGSEA. V gave up 4 bases and J gave up 0 bases; unmatched junction bases: 3. This CDR3 is built from 14 residues. CDR3 DNA sequence: TGCAGCGTTGCTCAGGGGGGTAGCAATCAGCCCCAGCATTTT. Translating gives CSVAQGGSNQPQHF.

There are a few counts of this clone. The CDR3 spells CASSLGQGREAFF. CDR3 in DNA: TGTGCCAGCAGCCTGGGACAGGGGAGGGAAGCTTTCTTT. The rearrangement joins TRBV5-6 to TRBJ1-1; 10 bases agree with TRBD1. Germline CDR1 SGHDT, CDR2 YYEEEE. Unmatched junction bases numbered 5, after V lost 4 bases and J lost 8 bases. The CDR3 is made up of 13 amino acids. Full variable domain (remainder filled in from reference TRBV5-6 and TRBJ1-1): DAGVTQSPTHLIKTRGQQVTLRCSPKSGHDTVSWYQQALGQGPQFIFQYYEEEERQRGNFPDRFSGHQFPNYSSELNVNALLLGDSALYLCASSLGQGREAFFGQGTRLTVV.

V is TRBV9 and J is TRBJ2-7; D is perhaps TRBD2 (6 bases). V shed 2 bases and J shed 4 bases, with 19 bases lying between them. Per the germline V gene, CDR1 is SGDLS and CDR2 is YYNGEE. The CDR3 is made up of 16 amino acids. CDR3 in amino acids: CASSVGGGLSDYEQYF. DNA of the CDR3: TGTGCCAGCAGCGTGGGAGGCGGGCTTAGTGATTACGAGCAGTACTTC. The whole variable domain, remainder taken from reference TRBV9 and TRBJ2-7, is DSGVTQTPKHLITATGQRVTLRCSPRSGDLSVYWYQQSLDQGLQFLIQYYNGEERAKGNILERFSAQQFPDLHSELNLSSLELGDSALYFCASSVGGGLSDYEQYFGPGTRLTVT.

The chain combines TRBV7-7 with TRBJ2-1, with 7 nucleotides matching TRBD2. Trimming at V came to 3 bases and at J to 8 bases, leaving 10 bases not matched to a gene. The CDR3 is 15 residues long. Germline V CDR1 and CDR2: SSHAT, FNYEAQ (reference sequence). The CDR3: CASSLNGGSIDEQFF. The CDR3, as DNA: TGTGCCAGCAGCTTGAACGGCGGGAGTATAGATGAGCAGTTCTTC.

This clone has more than one count but fewer than ten. A read error may be the cause here, since a much bigger clone is one base away. This sample also contains other DNA sequences that code for the same CDR3. The chain links TRBV11-2 to TRBJ2-2, with 9 bases identical to TRBD1. This CDR3 is built from 14 residues. J gave up 4 bases and V 4 bases, and 1 base lay outside the gene matches. CDR1 is SGHAT, CDR2 FQNNGV, per germline. The CDR3 sequence: CASSSQGATGELFF. Written as DNA, the CDR3 is TGTGCCAGCAGCTCACAGGGGGCCACCGGGGAGCTGTTTTTT.

The sample holds many counts of this clone. The same CDR3 can be traced to other DNA sequences in this sample. The rearrangement joins TRBV20-1 to TRBJ2-1, with D unresolved. The CDR3 totals 10 residues. The ends were cut back, 2 bases at V and 7 bases at J, with 3 bases in the middle. In germline, CDR1 is DFQATT, CDR2 SNEGSKA (reference sequence). The CDR3 nucleotides are TGCAGTGCTAGACTAAATGAGCAGTTCTTC. It is translated as CSARLNEQFF.

J is TRBJ2-2 and V is TRBV6-6; D remains unclear. The ends were cut back, 8 bases at V and 7 bases at J, with 14 bases in the middle. Per the germline V gene, CDR1 is MNHNY and CDR2 is SVGAGI (reference sequence). There are 13 residues in the CDR3. CDR3 coding DNA: TGTGCCAGCTCAGCCCAGCGATTCGGGGAGCTGTTTTTT. Encoded protein: CASSAQRFGELFF.

CDR3 region: CASSRTGFSYEQYF. In DNA, the CDR3 is TGTGCCAGCAGCCGGACAGGCTTCTCCTACGAGCAGTACTTC. V is TRBV14 and J is TRBJ2-7; 7 nucleotides agree with TRBD1. The length of the CDR3 is 14 residues. V lost 4 bases to trimming and J lost 0 bases; unmatched junction nucleotides: 3. Germline loops: CDR1 SGHDN, CDR2 FVKESK.

This clone was counted a few times. The chain links TRBV5-1 to TRBJ2-4; TRBD2 aligns across 12 bases. Unmatched junction bases numbered 6, after V lost 0 bases and J lost 2 bases. Germline CDR1 is SGHRS and CDR2 is YFSETQ. This CDR3 region has 18 residues. CDR3 in DNA: TGCGCCAGCAGCTTGGGAGAGACTAGCGGGAGTCCCAAAAACATTCAGTACTTC. Amino acids: CASSLGETSGSPKNIQYF.